The 26 T cell receptor beta chains presented below share a single source sample, sequenced in a study of T cell repertoires in cytomegalovirus infection. TCRdb fed the reads into MiXCR, producing one record per CDR3 protein. The table lists hundreds of thousands of distinct CDR3 sequences, more than 30% of them singletons, with roughly 15% in the top ten. For these TCRs, the target antigens are not known. The specimen comprised cultured PBMCs, sampled from culture after CMV antigen stimulation. Every receptor here comes from a human donor in good health (CMV status not recorded). Some clones in this sample may be carry-over from other donors' samples.

This clonotype has more than one count but fewer than ten. This chain links TRBV12-3 or TRBV12-4 with TRBJ1-1; D is undetermined. The CDR3 runs to 13 residues. V was clipped by 0 bases and J by 8 bases, with 10 bases between them. The CDR3, as DNA: TGTGCCAGCAGTTTAGCGTCCGCGGGGGAAGCTTTCTTT. Encoded protein: CASSLASAGEAFF.

V usage is TRBV5-1 and J usage is TRBJ2-1; 12 nucleotides align to TRBD2. This CDR3 comprises 16 residues. J lost 6 bases, V lost 4 bases, and 8 bases had no gene match. The V gene's germline CDR1 is SGHRS and CDR2 YFSETQ. The CDR3 bases are TGCGCCAGCAGCCCGGATCGACTAGCGGGAGCCAATGAGCAGTTCTTC. Its protein product is CASSPDRLAGANEQFF.

This clonotype was detected only a few times. The V gene is TRBV19, the J gene TRBJ2-4, with 13 bases aligning to TRBD2. The CDR3 sequence is 18 residues long. Germline-derived CDR1 and CDR2 are LNHDA and SQIVND (reference sequence). J lost 3 bases, V lost 4 bases, and 9 bases had no gene match. CDR3 residues: CASSNRTSGRGVKNIQYF. In nucleotides, the CDR3 is TGTGCCAGTAGTAATCGGACTAGCGGGAGAGGGGTCAAAAACATTCAGTACTTC.

The V call is TRBV15, the J call TRBJ1-1, with 7 positions matching TRBD1. The CDR3 totals 15 residues. Per germline, CDR1 LNHNV and CDR2 YYDKDF (reference sequence). The J segment lost 4 bases and the V segment lost 0 bases, leaving 5 bases of the junction unmatched. The CDR3 DNA reads TGTGCCACCAGCAGAGAAGGGGGCGCTGGCACTGAAGCTTTCTTT. Protein: CATSREGGAGTEAFF.

The chain uses TRBV6-2 or TRBV6-3 and TRBJ2-3, with 9 bases that match TRBD2. This CDR3 has 18 amino acids. CDR1 MNHEY and CDR2 SVGEGT come from the germline V gene. J lost 0 bases, V lost 6 bases, and 13 bases had no gene match. The CDR3 here is CASRPSRTSETSTDTQYF. The CDR3 nucleotides read TGTGCCAGCAGGCCCTCGAGGACTAGCGAGACCAGCACAGATACGCAGTATTTT.

This clonotype was seen just once. The chain is built from TRBV4-1 and TRBJ1-1; no definite D call. Per the germline V gene, CDR1 is MGHRA and CDR2 is YSYEKL. The CDR3 covers 15 residues. V was shortened by 0 bases and J by 4 bases, with 12 bases between the two germline ends. The CDR3 is CASSQEGWVGTEAFF. DNA of the CDR3: TGCGCCAGCAGCCAAGAGGGGTGGGTTGGCACTGAAGCTTTCTTT.

The gene calls are TRBV12-3 or TRBV12-4 and TRBJ2-5; TRBD2 matches 7 bases. This CDR3 comprises 14 residues. The V and J ends lost 7 bases and 7 bases, in that order; junction bases with no gene match: 12. The CDR3 reads CASTPIWDYGTQYF. The DNA for the CDR3 is TGTGCCAGCACCCCCATCTGGGACTATGGGACCCAGTACTTC.

The chain joins TRBV7-9 to TRBJ2-3, with TRBD2 matching 8 bases. Germline CDR1 SEHNR, CDR2 FQNEAQ (reference sequence). The CDR3 is 15 amino acids. J lost 2 bases, V lost 5 bases, and 6 bases had no gene match. The CDR3 DNA reads TGTGCCAGCAGCAGGGCTAGCGGGTACACAGATACGCAGTATTTT. Its translation: CASSRASGYTDTQYF.

Only a few counts were recorded for this clonotype. The rearrangement uses TRBV6-2 or TRBV6-3 and TRBJ2-1; the match to TRBD2 covers 8 bases. From germline, CDR1 is MNHEY and CDR2 SVGEGT. This CDR3 comprises 15 residues. V lost 4 bases to trimming and J lost 6 bases; unmatched junction nucleotides: 8. CDR3 DNA: TGTGCCAGCAGTTTTAGCGGGATCCCCGGCAATGAGCAGTTCTTC. Amino acid sequence: CASSFSGIPGNEQFF.

In nucleotides, the CDR3 is TGTGCCACCAGTGATTTGACTAGCGGGAGGCATGAGCAGTTCTTC. Encoded protein: CATSDLTSGRHEQFF. This chain connects TRBV24-1 to TRBJ2-1; 12 positions agree with TRBD2. V lost 0 bases, J lost 8 bases, and 1 base stayed unmatched. There are 15 residues in the CDR3. Germline assignment: CDR1 KGHDR and CDR2 SFDVKD.

The gene calls are TRBV6-5 and TRBJ1-4; TRBD1 might be the D (5 bases). Germline V CDR1 and CDR2: MNHEY, SVGAGI. This CDR3 has 13 residues. Trimming removed 7 bases at V and 6 bases at J, with 12 bases between. The CDR3 reads CASKGTLDEKLFF. CDR3 DNA sequence: TGTGCCAGCAAGGGGACCCTGGATGAAAAACTGTTTTTT.

The V call is TRBV5-4, the J call TRBJ2-6; the D gene is possibly TRBD1 (6 bases). This CDR3 contains 16 residues. Trimming pared 4 bases from V and 4 bases from J, leaving 15 bases between. CDR1 is SGHNT and CDR2 is YYREEE in the germline V gene (reference sequence). The DNA of the CDR3 is TGTGCCAGCAGCCAACAGGGAGTCAGAGGGGCCAACGTCCTGACTTTC. Translating gives CASSQQGVRGANVLTF.

This clonotype appeared a few times. V is TRBV7-9 and J is TRBJ2-4; D gene unclear. The CDR3 contains 12 residues. The germline V gene has CDR1 SEHNR and CDR2 FQNEAQ (reference sequence). The ends were cut back, 3 bases at V and 10 bases at J, with 10 bases in the middle. This CDR3 reads CASSFNSLIQYF. In DNA form, the CDR3 reads TGTGCCAGCAGCTTTAATTCGTTGATTCAGTACTTC.

On this clonotype itself: This may be a read error: a much more frequent sequence differs by one nucleotide. This chain links TRBV7-2 with TRBJ2-3; D ambiguous. CDR3 size: 16 residues. CDR1 and CDR2 (germline): SGHTA, FQGNSA. Trimming stripped 5 bases from V and 6 bases from J, with 21 bases between. Here the CDR3 reads CASSRCDSTGVDTQYF. The CDR3 nucleotides are TGTGCCAGCAGCAGATGTGACTCCACGGGTGTTGATACGCAGTATTTT.

On this clonotype: The junction differs from germline at one of its ends, possibly a read error. This chain connects TRBV19 to TRBJ2-1; D remains ambiguous. The CDR3 length is 15 residues. Per the germline V gene, CDR1 is LNHDA and CDR2 is SQIVND (reference sequence). The CDR3 DNA is TGTGCCAGTAATATAGGTCTGAGCTCCTACAATGAGCAGTTCTTC. It is translated as CASNIGLSSYNEQFF.

The chain uses TRBV29-1 and TRBJ2-2; TRBD2 aligns across 7 bases. The germline V gene has CDR1 SQVTM and CDR2 ANQGSEA. The CDR3 extends over 15 amino acids. Germline trimming cut 7 bases from V and 3 bases from J; bases unmatched to any gene: 11. The CDR3 sequence: CSARGSGSYTGELFF. CDR3 nucleotide sequence: TGCAGCGCCCGGGGTAGCGGGTCTTACACCGGGGAGCTGTTTTTT.

V gene TRBV2 combines with J gene TRBJ2-1, with 11 bases matching TRBD2. This CDR3 comprises 17 residues. V gave up 1 base and J gave up 7 bases; unmatched junction bases: 9. Germline V gives CDR1 SNHLY, CDR2 FYNNEI. DNA for the CDR3: TGTGCCAGCAGTGAAGAGGAGGTTAGCGGGAGGGAGAATGAGCAGTTCTTC. Protein: CASSEEEVSGRENEQFF.

This chain links TRBV29-1 with TRBJ1-2; weak D call: TRBD1 (6 bases). This CDR3 comprises 14 residues. Trimming stripped 2 bases from V and 7 bases from J, with 17 bases between. Germline V gene lookup returns CDR1 SQVTM and CDR2 ANQGSEA. The CDR3 DNA reads as TGCAGCGTTGAAAGGGGGGTGGTGGGGGCTGGCTACACCTTC. Translating it yields CSVERGVVGAGYTF.

The chain is built from TRBV20-1 and TRBJ1-5, with D unresolved. V was trimmed by 2 bases and J by 4 bases, leaving 21 bases between them. Per germline, CDR1 DFQATT and CDR2 SNEGSKA (reference sequence). The CDR3 extends over 17 amino acids. CDR3 protein: CSARFRRISWANQPQHF. In DNA, the CDR3 is TGCAGTGCTAGATTCCGACGAATTTCTTGGGCTAATCAGCCCCAGCATTTT.

The genes are TRBV27 and TRBJ2-7; tentative D call: TRBD1 (6 bases). Germline values: CDR1 MNHEY, CDR2 SMNVEV (reference sequence). The V and J ends lost 5 bases and 3 bases respectively, with 11 bases between them. There are 13 residues in the CDR3. As DNA, the CDR3 is TGTGCCAGCAGTCAATCGACAGGCTACGAGCAGTACTTC. Residues: CASSQSTGYEQYF.

The chain links TRBV7-2 to TRBJ1-5, with D tentatively TRBD1 (5 bases). This CDR3 spans 15 amino acids. Looked up from germline, CDR1 is SGHTA and CDR2 is FQGNSA. V lost 1 base and J lost 7, with 14 bases in between. The CDR3 coding sequence is TGTGCCAGCAGCTTAGAAGGGGTAGGGGTCCAGCCCCAGCATTTT. Translation gives CASSLEGVGVQPQHF.

This clonotype has only a few counts. The rearrangement uses TRBV10-3 and TRBJ2-7; 11 bases match TRBD2. The CDR3 contains 14 residues. Unmatched junction bases numbered 1, after V lost 3 bases and J lost 3 bases. Germline V gene lookup returns CDR1 ENHRY and CDR2 SYGVKD. CDR3 sequence: CAISEGTSGYEQYF. In DNA form, the CDR3 reads TGTGCCATCAGTGAAGGGACTAGCGGCTACGAGCAGTACTTC.

This chain links TRBV6-2 or TRBV6-3 with TRBJ1-1; D gene ambiguous. The ends were cut back, 4 bases at V and 0 bases at J, with 15 bases in the middle. The CDR3 is made up of 16 amino acids. In germline, CDR1 is MNHEY, CDR2 SVGEGT. CDR3 DNA: TGTGCCAGCAGTTTTGGAGGGCCGGGGATGAACACTGAAGCTTTCTTT. Protein sequence: CASSFGGPGMNTEAFF.

This clonotype appeared a few times. The genes are TRBV2 and TRBJ2-2, with D perhaps matching TRBD1 (5 bases). There are 14 residues in the CDR3. The germline V gene has CDR1 SNHLY and CDR2 FYNNEI. V was pared by 7 bases and J by 6 bases, with 15 bases between. The chain's CDR3 is CASNPQGYAGELFF. The CDR3 DNA follows: TGTGCCAGCAATCCCCAGGGATACGCCGGGGAGCTGTTTTTT.

The chain has TRBV12-3 or TRBV12-4 and TRBJ1-2; D remains unclear. Trimming stripped 5 bases from V and 0 bases from J, with 10 bases between. The CDR3 sequence is 14 residues long. Here the CDR3 reads CASSAGVANYGYTF. As DNA, the CDR3 is TGTGCCAGCAGTGCAGGAGTCGCTAACTATGGCTACACCTTC.

As for this clonotype: The junction differs from germline at one of its ends, possibly a read error. The rearrangement uses TRBV6-6 and TRBJ2-3; 8 positions match TRBD2. There are 17 residues in the CDR3. The germline V gene has CDR1 MNHNY and CDR2 SVGAGI (reference sequence). The CDR3 DNA is TGTGCCAGCACCCGTGGAGCCGGCGGACGGGGGGGAGATTCGCAGTATTTT. Protein product: CASTRGAGGRGGDSQYF.